The 2 T cell receptor beta chains in this list originate from one sample, sequenced in a study of technical replicates of blood from a handful of donors. TCRdb keeps only in-frame clones here, not all; method: immunoSEQ multiplex PCR. The profile shows roughly 51,000 clones, 93% of them singletons. The sequenced sample consisted of PBMCs. The origin of the receptors is a human donor in good health. Some clones in this sample may be carry-over from other donors' samples.

In the case of this clone: One end of the junction varies from germline; a read error may be responsible. This sequence joins TRBV5-1 and TRBJ2-7; 7 nucleotides agree with TRBD2. This CDR3 region has 13 residues. Per germline, CDR1 SGHRS and CDR2 YFSETQ. CDR3 amino acids: CASRASGSYEQYF. The CDR3 DNA sequence: TGCGCAAGCAGGGCTAGCGGATCCTACGAGCAGTACTTC.

V gene TRBV6-4 combines with J gene TRBJ2-3; 11 bases agree with TRBD2. With V trimmed by 5 bases and J by 5 bases, 6 bases remained unmatched. CDR1 and CDR2 from the germline V gene are MRHNA and SNTAGT. The CDR3 sequence is 15 residues long. In nucleotides, the CDR3 is TGTGCCAGCAGTCGGACGGGACTAGCGGAAGATACGCAGTATTTT. Translated: CASSRTGLAEDTQYF.